This TCR beta chain was recovered during a study of blood T cell repertoires in COVID-19. Participants spanned ages roughly 18 to 90 years and resided in roughly 22 US areas. Recovered participants had two consecutive negative NP/OP PCR tests, healthcare professional clearance, or symptom resolution. Clones were sequenced by immunoSEQ multiplex PCR, and TCRdb holds only the in-frame ones, with some missing. Of 150,000 or so clones in the sample, approximately 88% are singletons; the top ten hold 6.5% to 8%. The germline gives CDR1 SEHNR, CDR2 FQNEAQ (reference sequence). Trimming took 5 bases from V and 2 from J; bases not matched to a gene: 5. The CDR3 length is 15 residues.

This chain connects TRBV7-9 to TRBJ2-7; TRBD2 matches 11 bases. The sequenced sample was PBMCs or T cells enriched from blood (not recorded which). The TCR originated in a woman aged 45-60 years who had recovered from COVID-19. The CDR3 DNA sequence: TGTGCCAGCAGCACGTTAGCGGGGGGGCCCTACGAGCAGTACTTC. It specifies CASSTLAGGPYEQYF.